Detailed here is one T cell receptor (beta chain). The data were obtained in a study of cytotoxic CD8 clonotypes in ibrutinib-treated CLL. Here immunoSEQ multiplex PCR was the method, and the copy in TCRdb shows in-frame clones only, minus some. The sample records some 50,000 clones, 50% to 70% being singletons. CDR1 is SGHAT and CDR2 is FQNNGV in the germline V gene. V dropped 5 bases and J dropped 4; count of bases not matched to a gene: 9. This CDR3 is built from 18 residues. Specimen: PBMCs, collected after 24 months of ibrutinib treatment. This sequence originates from a human donor with chronic lymphocytic leukemia. V is TRBV11-2 and J is TRBJ2-3, with TRBD2 identical over 16 bases. The CDR3 here is CASSRGTSGRARADTQYF. As DNA, the CDR3 is TGTGCCAGCAGCAGAGGGACTAGCGGGAGGGCCAGGGCAGATACGCAGTATTTT.